The clone carrying this T cell receptor (beta chain) was picked up one time. Its target is not known. This entry is derived from a study of cytomegalovirus exposure and HLA in healthy donors. Findings and limits, study-wide: Investigators reported 164 TCR beta chains as tied to cytomegalovirus. What was likely a sequencing artifact was a cluster of highly shared sequence variants.

The PCR contained 60 Vbeta and 13 Jbeta primers. Here immunoSEQ multiplex PCR was the method, and the copy in TCRdb shows in-frame clones only, minus some. The data show about 150,000 clones, around 66% seen once. The clonotype comes from a woman aged 30 to 39 in good health and CMV-seropositive. The specimen sequenced was PBMCs.

The CDR3 loop reads CASSVAYGTSGADTQYF. The CDR3 DNA reads as TGTGCCAGCAGCGTAGCCTATGGGACTAGCGGGGCAGATACGCAGTATTTT. V is TRBV9 and J is TRBJ2-3, with 13 positions matching TRBD2. Per the germline V gene, CDR1 is SGDLS and CDR2 is YYNGEE. The trim removed 0 bases at V and 4 bases at J, leaving 5 bases unmatched. The CDR3 runs to 17 residues.